The 21 T cell receptor beta chains below come from one sample, sequenced in a study of blood T cell repertoires in COVID-19. TCRdb's table, derived via immunoSEQ multiplex PCR, lists solely in-frame clones and lacks some. The repertoire holds over 250,000 clones, with 88% as singletons. Sequenced sample: peripheral blood. The receptors stem from a woman in her 70s with COVID-19, enrolled during active disease.

The V gene is TRBV11-3, the J gene TRBJ1-1; 11 bases map to TRBD1. Germline values: CDR1 SGHNT, CDR2 YENEEA. The CDR3 is 16 residues long. The ends lost 4 bases at V and 1 base at J; junction bases unmatched: 5. Here the CDR3 DNA reads TGTGCCAGCAGCTGGGGACAGGGGGGAGGGAACACTGAAGCTTTCTTT. Encoded protein: CASSWGQGGGNTEAFF.

The chain combines TRBV12-5 with TRBJ1-2; TRBD1 matches at 8 bases. Germline loops: CDR1 LGHNT, CDR2 FRNRAP. J lost 6 bases, V lost 3 bases, and 12 bases had no gene match. The CDR3 spans 16 residues. This CDR3 is CASGLNTGGVTNGYTF. CDR3 nucleotide sequence: TGTGCTAGTGGTTTAAATACAGGGGGGGTTACTAATGGCTACACCTTC.

This clone was seen ten or more times. CDR3 nucleotides: TGCGCCAGCAGCCAAGGGGACAGTTCCTACGAGCAGTACTTC. Residues: CASSQGDSSYEQYF. The chain is built from TRBV4-1 and TRBJ2-7, with TRBD1 matching 7 bases. Trimming took 1 base from V and 1 from J; bases not matched to a gene: 1. The CDR3 consists of 14 residues. Germline CDR1 reads MGHRA; CDR2 reads YSYEKL.

Here the CDR3 reads CASSSYAIRGRTEAFF. CDR3 nucleotides: TGTGCCAGCAGCTCCTATGCGATCAGGGGGAGGACTGAAGCTTTCTTT. The genes are TRBV7-3 and TRBJ1-1, with TRBD1 matching 7 bases. With V trimmed by 4 bases and J by 5 bases, 13 bases remained unmatched. Germline V gene sequence: CDR1 SGHTA, CDR2 FQGTGA. The CDR3 consists of 16 residues.

The CDR3 region has the DNA TGTGCCAGCAGCTTAGGGCGGTATAGCAATCAGCCCCAGCATTTT. Encoded protein: CASSLGRYSNQPQHF. V is TRBV13 and J is TRBJ1-5; the D is unclear. Trimming removed 0 bases from V and 0 bases from J, with 6 bases in between. Germline assignment: CDR1 PRHDT and CDR2 FYEKMQ (reference sequence). This CDR3 comprises 15 residues.

In this sample, this clone turned up a few times. The chain uses TRBV7-6 and TRBJ2-5; 10 bases line up with TRBD2. This CDR3 comprises 16 residues. J was trimmed by 3 bases and V by 5 bases; bases with no gene match: 9. CDR1 and CDR2 (germline): SGHVS, FNYEAQ. Here the CDR3 DNA reads TGTGCCAGCAGCCCAGGGACTAGCGCACATAAAGAGACCCAGTACTTC. Translating gives CASSPGTSAHKETQYF. The whole variable domain, filled in from reference TRBV7-6 and TRBJ2-5, reads GAGVSQSPRYKVTKRGQDVALRCDPISGHVSLYWYRQALGQGPEFLTYFNYEAQQDKSGLPNDRFSAERPEGSISTLTIQRTEQRDSAMYRCASSPGTSAHKETQYFGPGTRLLVL.

The chain has TRBV6-6 and TRBJ1-1, with TRBD1 identical over 8 bases. The CDR3 loop spans 13 amino acids. Trimming removed 5 bases from V and 7 bases from J; junction bases left unmatched: 6. From germline, CDR1 is MNHNY and CDR2 SVGAGI (reference sequence). CDR3 in amino acids: CASSGQGYGEAFF. The CDR3 DNA reads TGTGCCAGCAGTGGACAGGGCTATGGTGAAGCTTTCTTT.

The CDR3 sequence is CAWSGGTSRDEQYF. CDR3 sequence (DNA): TGTGCCTGGAGTGGTGGGACTTCTCGCGACGAGCAGTACTTC. The chain employs TRBV30 and TRBJ2-7; weak D call: TRBD2 (6 bases). This CDR3 contains 14 residues. V lost 1 base, J lost 5 bases, and 15 bases lay in between. Looked up from germline, CDR1 is GTSNPN and CDR2 is SVGIG (reference sequence).

This chain joins TRBV7-9 and TRBJ1-1; D not resolved. V lost 2 bases, J lost 1 base, and 8 bases lay in between. Germline values: CDR1 SEHNR, CDR2 FQNEAQ (reference sequence). The CDR3 runs to 14 residues. CDR3 protein: CASSLNAGNTEAFF. CDR3 nucleotide sequence: TGTGCCAGCAGCTTAAATGCGGGGAACACTGAAGCTTTCTTT.

This clone appeared a single time. Other DNA sequences of this sample code for an identical CDR3. The chain joins TRBV12-3 or TRBV12-4 to TRBJ2-7; D may be TRBD1 (5 bases). With 4 bases removed from V and 3 bases from J, the gap between germline ends came to 7 bases. The CDR3 extends over 12 amino acids. CDR3 bases: TGTGCCAGCAGTTCCCAGGGCTACGAGCAGTACTTC. Residues: CASSSQGYEQYF.

This chain links TRBV6-1 with TRBJ2-7; D is unclear. The CDR3 runs to 11 residues. CDR1 is MNHNS and CDR2 is SASEGT in the germline V gene. V lost 3 bases and J lost 3, with 3 bases in between. The CDR3 here is CASSDSYEQYF. CDR3 nucleotide sequence: TGTGCCAGCAGTGACAGCTACGAGCAGTACTTC.

The rearrangement uses TRBV19 and TRBJ2-2, with 8 nucleotides matching TRBD2. Germline V gene data show CDR1 as LNHDA and CDR2 as SQIVND (reference sequence). This CDR3 is 14 amino acids long. V gave up 3 bases and J gave up 5 bases; unmatched junction bases: 2. The CDR3 region has the DNA TGTGCCAGTAGTATTAGCGGGACGACCGGGGAGCTGTTTTTT. Its protein product is CASSISGTTGELFF.

The sample holds a few counts of this clone. The chain couples TRBV3-1 (or the pseudogene TRBV3-2) to TRBJ2-2, with 11 bases lining up with TRBD2. Germline loops: CDR1 LGHDT, CDR2 YNNKEL (reference sequence). The CDR3 is made up of 18 amino acids. The junction had 7 bases not matched to a gene; V was cut back by 1 base and J by 3 bases. CDR3 amino acids: CASSQVLAGAYYTGELFF. The CDR3 DNA sequence: TGTGCCAGCAGCCAAGTACTAGCGGGAGCCTATTACACCGGGGAGCTGTTTTTT.

Here the CDR3 reads CASSIATSGLGTQYF. Written as DNA, the CDR3 is TGTGCCAGCAGCATCGCGACTAGCGGCTTGGGGACCCAGTACTTC. This chain connects TRBV7-2 to TRBJ2-5; TRBD2 agrees at 9 bases. The CDR3 is made up of 15 amino acids. V dropped 5 bases and J dropped 7; count of bases not matched to a gene: 11. CDR1 is SGHTA and CDR2 is FQGNSA in the germline V gene.

The chain carries TRBV27 and TRBJ2-1; 7 nucleotides agree with TRBD2. Germline CDR1 and CDR2: MNHEY and SMNVEV (reference sequence). The CDR3 sequence is 18 residues long. V lost 5 bases to trimming and J lost 9 bases; unmatched junction nucleotides: 22. The CDR3 nucleotides read TGTGCCAGCAGTAGCAATACACGCACCGGGACTAAATCCGGTGAGCAGTTCTTC. Encoded protein: CASSSNTRTGTKSGEQFF.

The chain employs TRBV29-1 and TRBJ2-3, with no clear D. CDR3 size: 13 residues. CDR1 is SQVTM and CDR2 is ANQGSEA in the germline V gene. V was clipped by 3 bases and J by 6 bases, with 13 bases between them. In DNA form, the CDR3 reads TGCAGCGTTGAGTTGGGCGCCGGCGATACGCAGTATTTT. Protein product: CSVELGAGDTQYF.

In this sample, this clone turned up once. The chain combines TRBV29-1 with TRBJ2-7, with D unresolved. Germline CDR1 is SQVTM and CDR2 is ANQGSEA. V was clipped by 6 bases and J by 5 bases, with 20 bases between them. This CDR3 region has 14 residues. The CDR3 loop is CSVASANPLNEQYF. Written as DNA, the CDR3 is TGCAGCGTAGCTTCCGCCAACCCCCTCAACGAGCAGTACTTC.

The rearrangement uses TRBV4-1 and TRBJ1-2, with 9 bases lining up with TRBD1. Germline loops: CDR1 MGHRA, CDR2 YSYEKL. With V trimmed by 0 bases and J by 7 bases, 9 bases remained unmatched. The CDR3 totals 16 residues. CDR3 DNA sequence: TGCGCCAGCAGCCAAGACTCGGGACAGGGATTCTCTGGCTACACCTTC. Protein sequence: CASSQDSGQGFSGYTF.

The rearrangement links TRBV27 to TRBJ2-7, with 9 bases lining up with TRBD1. CDR3 length equals 13 residues. The V and J ends lost 5 bases and 3 bases, in that order; junction bases with no gene match: 2. Germline V CDR1 and CDR2: MNHEY, SMNVEV (reference sequence). The CDR3 nucleotides are TGTGCCAGCAGTGAGGGACAGGGCTACGAGCAGTACTTC. It is translated as CASSEGQGYEQYF.

The chain uses TRBV30 and TRBJ2-3; 7 bases fit TRBD1. This CDR3 has 15 residues. V was clipped by 2 bases and J by 1 base; unmatched bases: 6. Germline-derived CDR1 and CDR2 are GTSNPN and SVGIG (reference sequence). CDR3 in amino acids: CAWSPGGIGTDTQYF. In nucleotides, the CDR3 is TGTGCCTGGAGTCCAGGGGGAATTGGCACAGATACGCAGTATTTT. The variable domain in full, with the rest retrieved from reference TRBV30 and TRBJ2-3, is SQTIHQWPATLVQPVGSPLSLECTVEGTSNPNLYWYRQAAGRGLQLLFYSVGIGQISSEVPQNLSASRPQDRQFILSSKKLLLSDSGFYLCAWSPGGIGTDTQYFGPGTRLTVL.

This chain joins TRBV28 and TRBJ1-4; perhaps TRBD1 as D (5 bases). The CDR3 consists of 16 residues. The germline V gene has CDR1 MDHEN and CDR2 SYDVKM. Trimming took off 3 bases at V and 0 bases at J, with 11 bases between the two ends. Here the CDR3 DNA reads TGTGCCAGCAGTTTCCAAGGGGCTGCAACTAATGAAAAACTGTTTTTT. As protein: CASSFQGAATNEKLFF.